This entry describes one T cell receptor (beta chain). In the source study's methods: It was from reference gene primer amplification that nucleated cell counts were estimated. Repertoires were generated with immunoSEQ multiplex PCR, while TCRdb's copy carries only in-frame clones and drops some. For V, J and clone size, that table is used; D and trimming come from the DNA. The repertoire includes around 190,000 clones, 80% of them detected once, and 6% to 7.5% sits in the top ten. This entry comes from a study of blood T cell repertoires in COVID-19. CDR1 SEHNR and CDR2 FQNEAQ come from the germline V gene (reference sequence). The CDR3 runs to 18 residues. V was clipped by 2 bases and J by 0 bases, with 17 bases between them.

The source of this sequence is an older man with active or convalescent COVID-19. This chain joins TRBV7-9 and TRBJ2-1, with unresolved D. The specimen was peripheral blood. CDR3 region: CASSLRDLQASSYNEQFF. The CDR3 DNA is TGTGCCAGCAGCTTAAGAGACCTTCAAGCTAGCTCCTACAATGAGCAGTTCTTC.